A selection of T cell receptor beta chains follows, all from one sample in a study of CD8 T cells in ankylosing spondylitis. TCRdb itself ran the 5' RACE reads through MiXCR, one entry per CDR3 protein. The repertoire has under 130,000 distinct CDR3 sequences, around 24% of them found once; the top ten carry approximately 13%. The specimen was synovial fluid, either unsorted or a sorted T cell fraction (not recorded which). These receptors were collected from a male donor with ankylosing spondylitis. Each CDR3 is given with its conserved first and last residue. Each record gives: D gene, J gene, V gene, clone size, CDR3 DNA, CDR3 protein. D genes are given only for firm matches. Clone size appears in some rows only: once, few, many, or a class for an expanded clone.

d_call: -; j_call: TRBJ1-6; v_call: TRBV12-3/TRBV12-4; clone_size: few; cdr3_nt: TGTGCCAGCTGTGACAGGCCCGTTGGGGCCCTCCACTTT; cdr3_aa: CASCDRPVGALHF
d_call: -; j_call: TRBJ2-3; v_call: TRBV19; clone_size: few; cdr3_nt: TGTGCCAGTACGCCATCCTGGGAGCCGCGGGATACGCAGTATTTT; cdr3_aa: CASTPSWEPRDTQYF
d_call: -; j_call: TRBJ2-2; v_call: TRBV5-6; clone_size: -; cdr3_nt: TGTGCCAGCAGAGATACAGGGGAGGACACCGGGGAGCTGTTTTTT; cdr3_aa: CASRDTGEDTGELFF
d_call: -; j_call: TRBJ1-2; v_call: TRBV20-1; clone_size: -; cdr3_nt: TGCAGTGCTAGAGATTCGACAGGCAGAACCTTC; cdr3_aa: CSARDSTGRTF
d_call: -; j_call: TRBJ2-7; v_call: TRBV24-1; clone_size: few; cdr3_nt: TGTGCCACCAGTGATACTGGCTCCTACGAGCAGTACTTC; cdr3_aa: CATSDTGSYEQYF
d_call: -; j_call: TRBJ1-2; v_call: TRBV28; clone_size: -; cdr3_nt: TGTGCCAGCAGTTTAGGAACTGAGGCCTATGGCTACACCTTC; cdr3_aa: CASSLGTEAYGYTF
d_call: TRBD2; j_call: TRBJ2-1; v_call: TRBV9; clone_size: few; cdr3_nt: TGTGCCAGCAGCGCCGGGACTAGCGGGAGAAATGAGCAGTTCTTC; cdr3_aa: CASSAGTSGRNEQFF
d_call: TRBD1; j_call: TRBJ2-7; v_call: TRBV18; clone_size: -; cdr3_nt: TGTGCCAGCTCGCCGCCACCGGGACAGGGACTTTTGGACGAGCAGTACTTC; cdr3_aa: CASSPPPGQGLLDEQYF
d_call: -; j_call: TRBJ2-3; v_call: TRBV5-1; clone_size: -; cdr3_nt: TGCGCCAGCAGCCCGTACGGGGGCGCAGTGACAGATACGCAGTATTTT; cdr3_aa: CASSPYGGAVTDTQYF
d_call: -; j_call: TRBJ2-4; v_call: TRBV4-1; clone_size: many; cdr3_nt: TGCGCCAGCAGCCAAGAGAGACGGTCTAAGGGTCCGAACATTCAGTACTTC; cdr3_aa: CASSQERRSKGPNIQYF
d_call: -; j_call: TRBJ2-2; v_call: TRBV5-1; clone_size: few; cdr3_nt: TGCGCCAGCAGCTTGAGAGTCAGGTGGACCGGGGAGCTGTTTTTT; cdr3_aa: CASSLRVRWTGELFF
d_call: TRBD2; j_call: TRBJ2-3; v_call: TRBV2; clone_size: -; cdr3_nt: TGTGCCAGCAGTGAGGGCGGGAGGGCCCTCGCAGATACGCAGTATTTT; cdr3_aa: CASSEGGRALADTQYF
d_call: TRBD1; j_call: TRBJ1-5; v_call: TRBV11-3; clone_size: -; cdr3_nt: TGTGCCAGCAGCCCACAGGGGACCAATCAGCCCCAGCATTTT; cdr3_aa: CASSPQGTNQPQHF